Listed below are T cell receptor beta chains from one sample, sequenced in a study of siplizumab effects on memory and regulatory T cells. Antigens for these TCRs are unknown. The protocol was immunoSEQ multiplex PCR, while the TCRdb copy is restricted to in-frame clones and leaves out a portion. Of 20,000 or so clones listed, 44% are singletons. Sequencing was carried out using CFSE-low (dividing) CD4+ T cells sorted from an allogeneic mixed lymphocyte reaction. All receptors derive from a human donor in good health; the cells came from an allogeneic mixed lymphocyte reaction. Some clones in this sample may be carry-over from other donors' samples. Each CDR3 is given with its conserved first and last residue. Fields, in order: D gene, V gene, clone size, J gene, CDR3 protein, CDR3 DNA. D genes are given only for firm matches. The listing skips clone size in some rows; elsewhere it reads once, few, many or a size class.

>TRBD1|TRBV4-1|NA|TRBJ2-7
CASSQVEGQGLYEQYF
TGCGCCAGCAGCCAAGTAGAGGGACAGGGTCTCTACGAGCAGTACTTC
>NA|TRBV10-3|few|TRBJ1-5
CAISGTPFSNQPQHF
TGTGCCATCAGTGGGACACCGTTTAGCAATCAGCCCCAGCATTTT
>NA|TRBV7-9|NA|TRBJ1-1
CASSLSGPEGAFF
TGTGCCAGCAGCTTATCTGGGCCAGAGGGAGCTTTCTTT
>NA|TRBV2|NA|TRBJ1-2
CASRPTAVNYGYTF
TGTGCCAGCCGCCCGACGGCAGTAAACTATGGCTACACCTTC
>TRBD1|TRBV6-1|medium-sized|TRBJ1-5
CASSDWGQGLQPQHF
TGTGCCAGCAGTGATTGGGGACAGGGGCTTCAGCCCCAGCATTTT
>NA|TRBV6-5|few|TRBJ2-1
CASSYRGQGGHNEQFF
TGTGCCAGCAGTTACCGGGGACAAGGAGGGCACAATGAGCAGTTCTTC
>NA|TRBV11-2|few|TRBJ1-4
CASSPRLLTNEKLFF
TGTGCCAGCAGCCCGAGACTGTTAACTAATGAAAAACTGTTTTTT
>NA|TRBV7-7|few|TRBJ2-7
CASSLRLDSPSYEQYF
TGTGCTAGCAGCCTCCGGTTAGACAGCCCCTCCTACGAGCAGTACTTC
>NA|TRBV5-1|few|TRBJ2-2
CASSLEPATPTGELFF
TGCGCCAGCAGCTTGGAGCCTGCTACGCCCACCGGGGAGCTGTTTTTT
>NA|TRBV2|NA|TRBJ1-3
CASSLTVSGNTIYF
TGTGCCAGCAGTCTGACAGTCTCTGGAAACACCATATATTTT